These 29 T cell receptor beta chains were all obtained from the same sample, sequenced in a study of blood T cell repertoires in COVID-19. Only in-frame clones appear in the TCRdb table, and some are missing; sequencing was by immunoSEQ multiplex PCR. The sample yields about 670,000 clones, around 90% seen once. The material sequenced was peripheral blood. These TCRs come from a woman between 18 and 29 years old with acute or convalescent COVID-19.

The genes are TRBV7-9 and TRBJ1-2; 7 bases line up with TRBD1. The CDR3 sequence is 15 residues long. The J segment lost 2 bases and the V segment lost 1 base, leaving 4 bases of the junction unmatched. Looked up from germline, CDR1 is SEHNR and CDR2 is FQNEAQ (reference sequence). CDR3 DNA sequence: TGTGCCAGCAGCTTAGACCCGACAGGGAACTATGGCTACACCTTC. This codes for CASSLDPTGNYGYTF.

The chain uses TRBV3-1 (or the pseudogene TRBV3-2) and TRBJ1-2, with 8 nucleotides matching TRBD1. Germline V CDR1 and CDR2: LGHDT, YNNKEL (reference sequence). With V trimmed by 3 bases and J by 6 bases, 6 bases remained unmatched. CDR3 length: 14 amino acids. CDR3 coding DNA: TGTGCCAGCAGCCACTGGACAGGGCCGGATGGCTACACCTTC. This encodes CASSHWTGPDGYTF.

The J gene is TRBJ1-2, the V gene TRBV28, with D perhaps TRBD1 (6 bases). CDR3 size: 15 residues. The germline V gene encodes CDR1 MDHEN and CDR2 SYDVKM. Trimming pared 3 bases from V and 14 bases from J, leaving 25 bases between. The CDR3 here is CASSLSRRGMGAETF. Here the CDR3 DNA reads TGTGCCAGCAGTTTGAGCCGTAGGGGTATGGGGGCTGAAACCTTC.

V usage is TRBV13 and J usage is TRBJ2-1; a weak D match, TRBD1 (5 bases). V lost 3 bases and J 7 bases, leaving 16 bases between the germline ends. Germline CDR1 reads PRHDT; CDR2 reads FYEKMQ (reference sequence). The CDR3 is 15 residues long. The CDR3: CASSFLGQDLNEQFF. Written as DNA, the CDR3 is TGTGCCAGCAGCTTCTTGGGGCAGGACCTTAATGAGCAGTTCTTC.

This sequence joins TRBV2 and TRBJ1-2; D call uncertain. Germline V gene data show CDR1 as SNHLY and CDR2 as FYNNEI. The V and J ends lost 2 bases and 6 bases respectively, with 13 bases between them. CDR3 length equals 14 residues. The CDR3 nucleotides are TGTGCCAGCAGTGAAAGTCGGGTGCAACATGGCTACACCTTC. This gives the protein CASSESRVQHGYTF.

The chain carries TRBV6-5 and TRBJ2-3, with 10 bases aligning to TRBD2. This CDR3 is 14 amino acids long. The germline V gene encodes CDR1 MNHEY and CDR2 SVGAGI. With V trimmed by 5 bases and J by 5 bases, 4 bases remained unmatched. The CDR3 nucleotides read TGTGCCAGCAGTAGCGGGGGGGCCGGAGATACGCAGTATTTT. This translates into CASSSGGAGDTQYF.

The chain recombines TRBV5-4 with TRBJ2-5; the match to TRBD2 covers 15 bases. The CDR3 consists of 18 residues. The junction had 8 bases not matched to a gene; V was cut back by 4 bases and J by 1 base. Per the germline V gene, CDR1 is SGHNT and CDR2 is YYREEE (reference sequence). CDR3 DNA: TGTGCCAGCAGCCAAGGGACTAGCGGGGGGTATTCCCAAGAGACCCAGTACTTC. This sequence encodes CASSQGTSGGYSQETQYF.

The chain uses TRBV27 and TRBJ2-7; 10 bases align to TRBD2. The V segment lost 3 bases and the J segment 1 base; nucleotides outside the gene matches: 9. This CDR3 is 17 amino acids long. The germline CDR1 and CDR2 sequences are MNHEY and SMNVEV (reference sequence). CDR3 sequence: CASSLAYGSGGSYEQYF. In DNA form, the CDR3 reads TGTGCCAGCAGTTTGGCTTACGGTAGCGGGGGGTCCTACGAGCAGTACTTC.

This chain links TRBV7-2 with TRBJ1-1; D remains ambiguous. Germline V gene data show CDR1 as SGHTA and CDR2 as FQGNSA. There are 15 residues in the CDR3. Trimming took 5 bases from V and 1 from J, leaving 14 bases between them. CDR3 sequence (DNA): TGTGCCAGCAGCCGTGCCGTCCTAGGGAACACTGAAGCTTTCTTT. Translation gives CASSRAVLGNTEAFF.

This chain links TRBV10-3 with TRBJ1-2, with a possible D match to TRBD1 (5 bases). The CDR3 has 12 residues. The V gene lost 2 bases and the J gene lost 8 bases, with 9 bases spanning the gap. Germline CDR1 and CDR2: ENHRY and SYGVKD. In DNA, the CDR3 is TGTGCCATCAGTGAGGCTGACAGAGGCTACACCTTC. It codes for CAISEADRGYTF.

The chain carries TRBV4-1 and TRBJ2-7; 10 positions agree with TRBD1. From germline, CDR1 is MGHRA and CDR2 YSYEKL. This CDR3 contains 14 residues. Trimming cost V 3 bases and J 1 base; bases outside gene matches: 0. The DNA for the CDR3 is TGCGCCAGCAGCCAGGGACAGGGGTCCTACGAGCAGTACTTC. It yields the protein CASSQGQGSYEQYF.

This clone occurred a few times. The chain combines TRBV10-3 with TRBJ1-2; TRBD1 agrees at 10 bases. The CDR3 sequence is 11 residues long. Germline V gene lookup returns CDR1 ENHRY and CDR2 SYGVKD. J lost 8 bases, V lost 8 bases, and 2 bases had no gene match. The CDR3 region is CAIGQGGGYTF. The CDR3 nucleotides are TGTGCCATCGGACAGGGGGGAGGCTACACCTTC.

The chain links TRBV5-1 to TRBJ2-7; tentative D call: TRBD1 (6 bases). The CDR3 has 14 residues. Germline-derived CDR1 and CDR2 are SGHRS and YFSETQ. V was trimmed by 4 bases and J by 0 bases, leaving 11 bases between them. The CDR3 sequence is CASSPWDNSYEQYF. CDR3 nucleotides: TGCGCCAGCAGCCCCTGGGACAACTCCTACGAGCAGTACTTC.

The chain couples TRBV7-6 to TRBJ1-1, with unresolved D. Trimming removed 5 bases at V and 5 bases at J, with 24 bases between. The CDR3 totals 17 residues. CDR1 and CDR2 from the germline V gene are SGHVS and FNYEAQ. The CDR3 spells CASSPLLPGGFPTEAFF. The CDR3 DNA sequence: TGTGCCAGCAGCCCTCTATTGCCAGGAGGCTTCCCTACTGAAGCTTTCTTT.

This CDR3 reads CASSYLRGLGYGYTF. The CDR3 bases are TGTGCCAGCAGTTACTTGAGAGGCTTGGGCTATGGCTACACCTTC. The V and J genes are TRBV6-2 or TRBV6-3 and TRBJ1-2; the D is unclear. V gave up 1 base and J gave up 4 bases, with 13 bases separating them. CDR1 is MNHEY and CDR2 is SVGEGT in the germline V gene. CDR3 length: 15 residues.

V is TRBV3-1 (or the pseudogene TRBV3-2) and J is TRBJ1-1; D is undetermined. V lost 2 bases and J lost 3, with 10 bases in between. The CDR3 has 14 residues. The germline CDR1 and CDR2 sequences are LGHDT and YNNKEL (reference sequence). The CDR3 region is CASSQPPTHTEAFF. The CDR3, as DNA: TGTGCCAGCAGCCAACCCCCGACTCACACTGAAGCTTTCTTT.

The J gene is TRBJ1-2, the V gene TRBV9, with TRBD1 as a possible D gene (5 bases). This CDR3 comprises 15 residues. Trimming left V 6 bases short and J 0 bases short, with 15 bases between. Germline CDR1 and CDR2: SGDLS and YYNGEE. CDR3 loop: CASTAGGHPNYGYTF. The CDR3 DNA sequence: TGTGCCAGCACGGCGGGAGGACATCCTAACTATGGCTACACCTTC.

About this clone itself: Other DNA sequences from this sample encode an identical CDR3 as well. This rearrangement joins TRBV5-1 to TRBJ1-1; D perhaps matches TRBD1 (5 bases). CDR3 length: 14 amino acids. Trimming stripped 0 bases from V and 2 bases from J, with 8 bases between. Germline V gene sequence: CDR1 SGHRS, CDR2 YFSETQ. The CDR3 DNA is TGCGCCAGCAGCTTGGCGGGGGGAAACACTGAAGCTTTCTTT. Translating gives CASSLAGGNTEAFF.

The chain uses TRBV18 and TRBJ1-2; 7 positions match TRBD1. The CDR3 totals 12 residues. CDR1 and CDR2 (germline): KGHSH, LQKENI. The junction had 2 bases not matched to a gene; V was cut back by 6 bases and J by 4 bases. The CDR3 spells CASSTGLYGYTF. CDR3 DNA sequence: TGTGCCAGCTCGACAGGGCTCTATGGCTACACCTTC.

This sequence joins TRBV7-9 and TRBJ2-7, with TRBD2 matching 13 bases. V lost 5 bases and J lost 0; bases outside the gene matches: 4. CDR1 and CDR2 (germline): SEHNR, FQNEAQ (reference sequence). This CDR3 is built from 16 residues. The CDR3: CASSRGLAGSSYEQYF. The CDR3 DNA follows: TGTGCCAGCAGCCGGGGACTAGCGGGAAGCTCCTACGAGCAGTACTTC.

This clone came up a few times. V is TRBV3-1 (or the pseudogene TRBV3-2) and J is TRBJ1-5; the D is unclear. The ends were cut back, 11 bases at V and 4 bases at J, with 15 bases in the middle. This CDR3 region has 13 residues. Germline lookup yields CDR1 LGHDT and CDR2 YNNKEL (reference sequence). The CDR3 DNA reads TGTGCCGCTAGTCGGGGATTTAATCAGCCCCAGCATTTT. Translated: CAASRGFNQPQHF.

The V gene is TRBV18, the J gene TRBJ1-5, with D possibly being TRBD1 (6 bases). The CDR3 sequence is 14 residues long. Trimming removed 3 bases from V and 7 bases from J, with 13 bases in between. CDR1 and CDR2 from the germline V gene are KGHSH and LQKENI. The chain's CDR3 is CASSPPGGDQPQHF. DNA of the CDR3: TGTGCCAGCTCACCCCCGGGGGGCGACCAGCCCCAGCATTTT.

The gene calls are TRBV6-5 and TRBJ1-2, with TRBD1 matching over 7 bases. Germline lookup yields CDR1 MNHEY and CDR2 SVGAGI. The V and J ends lost 6 bases and 5 bases, in that order; junction bases with no gene match: 6. The length of the CDR3 is 13 residues. This CDR3 is CASRTTGDYGYTF. CDR3 nucleotide sequence: TGTGCCAGCAGAACCACAGGGGATTATGGCTACACCTTC.

The chain uses TRBV18 and TRBJ1-2, with D possibly matching TRBD1 (5 bases). Germline-derived CDR1 and CDR2 are KGHSH and LQKENI. V dropped 0 bases and J dropped 4 bases, with 15 bases sitting between them. The CDR3 has 16 residues. CDR3 sequence: CASSPPGGVQSYGYTF. The CDR3 DNA sequence: TGTGCCAGCTCACCACCGGGGGGGGTGCAGAGCTATGGCTACACCTTC.

The chain joins TRBV24-1 to TRBJ1-2; D unclear. V gave up 1 base and J gave up 6 bases, with 11 bases separating them. The CDR3 loop spans 14 amino acids. Germline V CDR1 and CDR2: KGHDR, SFDVKD. CDR3 in amino acids: CATSDFGYSHGYTF. The DNA for the CDR3 is TGTGCCACCAGTGATTTCGGTTATAGCCATGGCTACACCTTC.

The CDR3 sequence: CASSLGIAGGPREQFF. CDR3 nucleotide sequence: TGTGCCAGCAGCTTAGGGATAGCGGGGGGGCCACGAGAGCAGTTCTTC. The chain has TRBV7-8 and TRBJ2-1; TRBD2 matches 11 bases. The CDR3 runs to 16 residues. Per the germline V gene, CDR1 is SGHVS and CDR2 is FQNEAQ. V lost 1 base to trimming and J lost 10 bases; unmatched junction nucleotides: 9.

There are a few counts of this clone. The V gene is TRBV30, the J gene TRBJ1-1, with a possible D match to TRBD1 (5 bases). Trimming shortened V by 3 bases and J by 3 bases, and 11 bases separated the two germline ends. The CDR3 is 13 amino acids. Germline assignment: CDR1 GTSNPN and CDR2 SVGIG (reference sequence). The CDR3 nucleotides are TGTGCCTGGAGCAATCAGGGCTACACTGAAGCTTTCTTT. Translating gives CAWSNQGYTEAFF.

The chain links TRBV28 to TRBJ2-1, with D possibly being TRBD1 (5 bases). The CDR3 spans 16 residues. Trimming took off 2 bases at V and 0 bases at J, with 11 bases between the two ends. Looked up from germline, CDR1 is MDHEN and CDR2 is SYDVKM. CDR3 protein: CASSLGAISSYNEQFF. In nucleotides, the CDR3 is TGTGCCAGCAGTTTAGGGGCCATAAGCTCCTACAATGAGCAGTTCTTC.

The V and J genes are TRBV11-3 and TRBJ2-1; possible D gene TRBD2, 6 bases. Germline V lookup: CDR1 SGHNT, CDR2 YENEEA. Trimming removed 1 base from V and 7 bases from J, with 14 bases in between. The CDR3 extends over 15 amino acids. CDR3 sequence: CASSLGRRGKNEQFF. The DNA for the CDR3 is TGTGCCAGCAGCTTAGGTCGACGGGGGAAAAATGAGCAGTTCTTC.